The clone carrying this T cell receptor beta chain came up a few times. Its antigen is unknown. This entry comes from a study of blood T cells in healthy people across ages. Study details: The capture of about one barcoded beta molecule per two T cells was achieved by template switching.

V was clipped by 4 bases and J by 0 bases, with 12 bases between them. Looked up from germline, CDR1 is SQVTM and CDR2 is ANQGSEA. This CDR3 spans 14 amino acids. The use of a sample-barcoded 5' primer and a J-beta primer mix characterized a second PCR of roughly 7 to 11 cycles. TCRdb analysed the 5' RACE reads with MiXCR anew, one entry per CDR3 protein. The table has about 1.1 million distinct CDR3 sequences, under 40% seen once. Broader study findings: From one million sequenced T cells, diversity estimates were lower bounds. For the donors, CMV status was unknown and possibly confounded expanded clonotype changes.

The chain carries TRBV29-1 and TRBJ1-1; D gene unclear. The TCR comes from a man in his late teens or twenties in good health. Material: blood. CDR3 DNA sequence: TGCAGCGTTGCGGCCCAGAGCTTGAACACTGAAGCTTTCTTT. This codes for CSVAAQSLNTEAFF.